The 5 T cell receptor beta chains below all came from one sample that was sequenced in a study of T-cell memory formation after mild COVID-19. In TCRdb, the 5' RACE reads were re-called with MiXCR into one record per CDR3 protein. The sample holds 500,000 to 600,000 distinct CDR3 sequences, approximately 19% seen once. The sample taken for sequencing was PBMCs or a T cell subset sorted from them (not recorded which). Receptors were obtained from an adult woman who had mild COVID-19 (a few samples of this study predate the infection). Cell type and time point are not known.

This rearrangement joins TRBV27 to TRBJ2-7, with D perhaps TRBD1 or TRBD2 (5 bases each). The CDR3 consists of 14 residues. CDR1 is MNHEY and CDR2 is SMNVEV in the germline V gene (reference sequence). V was pared by 5 bases and J by 2 bases, with 13 bases between. For the CDR3, the DNA is TGTGCCAGCAGTCGCCGGGACGGACCCTACGAGCAGTACTTC. Protein product: CASSRRDGPYEQYF.

The CDR3, as DNA: TGTGCCAGCAGTCCCGGGACTAGCGGGTCCGGGGAGCTGTTTTTT. It yields the protein CASSPGTSGSGELFF. The rearrangement joins TRBV12-3 or TRBV12-4 to TRBJ2-2, with 12 bases fitting TRBD2. This CDR3 comprises 15 residues. The V and J ends lost 5 bases and 6 bases, in that order; junction bases with no gene match: 4.

This clonotype was seen more than once but under ten times. The chain combines TRBV7-2 with TRBJ1-1, with no clear D. CDR3 length equals 13 residues. Between the trimmed V and J ends, which lost 5 bases and 11 bases, there was a span of 18 bases. Germline values: CDR1 SGHTA, CDR2 FQGNSA. CDR3 amino acids: CASSQSMGTVAFF. The DNA of the CDR3 is TGTGCCAGCAGCCAAAGTATGGGCACTGTTGCTTTCTTT.

This chain joins TRBV9 and TRBJ2-1, with D perhaps matching TRBD2 (7 bases). Trimming shortened V by 1 base and J by 5 bases, and 10 bases separated the two germline ends. CDR3 length: 14 amino acids. CDR1 is SGDLS and CDR2 is YYNGEE in the germline V gene. The CDR3 DNA reads TGTGCCAGCAGCGTATCCGGGGGGCACAATGAGCAGTTCTTC. It encodes CASSVSGGHNEQFF. Using reference TRBV9 and TRBJ2-1 for the parts outside the CDR3, the full variable domain is DSGVTQTPKHLITATGQRVTLRCSPRSGDLSVYWYQQSLDQGLQFLIQYYNGEERAKGNILERFSAQQFPDLHSELNLSSLELGDSALYFCASSVSGGHNEQFFGPGTRLTVL.

This clonotype turned up a few times. This sequence joins TRBV20-1 and TRBJ1-1, with D unclear. CDR3 size: 17 residues. Germline CDR1 reads DFQATT; CDR2 reads SNEGSKA (reference sequence). V lost 5 bases and J lost 4, with 26 bases in between. For the CDR3, the DNA is TGCAGTGCTCTTCGCCTTAGTCTGGCGACACTCCCCACTGAAGCTTTCTTT. Translated, it gives CSALRLSLATLPTEAFF.